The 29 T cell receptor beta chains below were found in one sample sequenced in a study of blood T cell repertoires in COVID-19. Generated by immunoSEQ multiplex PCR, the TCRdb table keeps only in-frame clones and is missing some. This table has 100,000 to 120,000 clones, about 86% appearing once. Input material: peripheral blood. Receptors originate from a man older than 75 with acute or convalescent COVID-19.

CDR3 sequence: CASSGLGVDTQYF. Here the CDR3 DNA reads TGTGCCAGCTCAGGACTAGGCGTAGATACGCAGTATTTT. The chain couples TRBV18 to TRBJ2-3; 7 bases match TRBD2. Looked up from germline, CDR1 is KGHSH and CDR2 is LQKENI. This CDR3 has 13 amino acids. The junction had 4 bases not matched to a gene; V was cut back by 5 bases and J by 5 bases.

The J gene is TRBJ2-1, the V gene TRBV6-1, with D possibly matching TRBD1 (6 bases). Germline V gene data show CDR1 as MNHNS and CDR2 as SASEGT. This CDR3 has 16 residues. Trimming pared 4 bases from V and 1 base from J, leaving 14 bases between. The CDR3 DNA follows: TGTGCCAGCAGTGGGGTATGGGGGCGTTCCTACAATGAGCAGTTCTTC. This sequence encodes CASSGVWGRSYNEQFF.

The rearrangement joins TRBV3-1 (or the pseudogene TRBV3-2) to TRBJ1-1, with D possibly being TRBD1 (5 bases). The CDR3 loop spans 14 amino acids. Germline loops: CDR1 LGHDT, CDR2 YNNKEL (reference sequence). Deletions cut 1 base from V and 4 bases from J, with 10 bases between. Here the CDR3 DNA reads TGTGCCAGCAGCCAAGCAGGGTTTGGCACTGAAGCTTTCTTT. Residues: CASSQAGFGTEAFF.

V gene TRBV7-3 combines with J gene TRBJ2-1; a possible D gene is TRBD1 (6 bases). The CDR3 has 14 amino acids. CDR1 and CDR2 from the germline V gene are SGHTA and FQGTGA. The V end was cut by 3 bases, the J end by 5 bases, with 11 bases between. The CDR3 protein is CASSFRGPDNEQFF. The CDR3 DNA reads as TGTGCCAGCAGCTTCAGGGGACCTGACAATGAGCAGTTCTTC. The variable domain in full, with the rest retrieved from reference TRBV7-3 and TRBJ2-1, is GAGVSQTPSNKVTEKGKYVELRCDPISGHTALYWYRQSLGQGPEFLIYFQGTGAADDSGLPNDRFFAVRPEGSVSTLKIQRTERGDSAVYLCASSFRGPDNEQFFGPGTRLTVL.

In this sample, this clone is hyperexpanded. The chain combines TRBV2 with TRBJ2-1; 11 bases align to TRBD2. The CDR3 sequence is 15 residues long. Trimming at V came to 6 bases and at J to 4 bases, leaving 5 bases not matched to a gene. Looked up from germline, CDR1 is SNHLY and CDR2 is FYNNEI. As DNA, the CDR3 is TGTGCCAGCAGCCTCGGGACTAGCGGATACAATGAGCAGTTCTTC. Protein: CASSLGTSGYNEQFF.

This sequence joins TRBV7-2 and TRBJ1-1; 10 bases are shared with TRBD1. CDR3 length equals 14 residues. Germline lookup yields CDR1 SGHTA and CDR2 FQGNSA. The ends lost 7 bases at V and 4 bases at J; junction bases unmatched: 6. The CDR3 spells CASIIDRGRTEAFF. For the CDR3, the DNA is TGTGCCAGCATCATCGACAGGGGGCGCACTGAAGCTTTCTTT. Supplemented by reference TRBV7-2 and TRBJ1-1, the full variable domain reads GAGVSQSPSNKVTEKGKDVELRCDPISGHTALYWYRQSLGQGLEFLIYFQGNSAPDKSGLPSDRFSAERTGGSVSTLTIQRTQQEDSAVYLCASIIDRGRTEAFFGQGTRLTVV.

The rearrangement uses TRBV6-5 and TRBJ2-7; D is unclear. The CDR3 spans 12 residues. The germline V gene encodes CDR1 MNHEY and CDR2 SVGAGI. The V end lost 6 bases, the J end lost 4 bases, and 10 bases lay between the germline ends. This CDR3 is CASRVTQYEQYF. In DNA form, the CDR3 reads TGTGCCAGCAGGGTGACACAATACGAGCAGTACTTC.

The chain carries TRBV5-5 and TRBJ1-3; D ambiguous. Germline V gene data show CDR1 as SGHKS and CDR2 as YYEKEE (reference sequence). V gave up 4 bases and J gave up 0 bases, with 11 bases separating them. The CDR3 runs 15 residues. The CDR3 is CASSQTASSGNTIYF. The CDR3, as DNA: TGTGCCAGCAGCCAAACAGCCAGCTCTGGAAACACCATATATTTT. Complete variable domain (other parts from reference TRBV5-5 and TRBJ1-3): DAGVTQSPTHLIKTRGQQVTLRCSPISGHKSVSWYQQVLGQGPQFIFQYYEKEERGRGNFPDRFSARQFPNYSSELNVNALLLGDSALYLCASSQTASSGNTIYFGEGSWLTVV.

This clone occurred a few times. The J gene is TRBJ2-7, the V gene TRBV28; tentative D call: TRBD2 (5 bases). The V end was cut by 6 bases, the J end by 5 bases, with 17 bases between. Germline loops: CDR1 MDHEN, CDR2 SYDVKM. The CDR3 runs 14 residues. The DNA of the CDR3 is TGTGCCAGCAGCCGGGTTAGCGCCGCCCACGAGCAGTACTTC. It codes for CASSRVSAAHEQYF.

The CDR3 nucleotides are TGCGCCAGCAGCTGGCAGACTAGCGGGAAAGACGAGCAGTACTTC. This gives the protein CASSWQTSGKDEQYF. The J gene is TRBJ2-7, the V gene TRBV5-1; 11 nucleotides match TRBD2. The germline CDR1 and CDR2 sequences are SGHRS and YFSETQ. The CDR3 contains 15 residues. V lost 3 bases, J lost 5 bases, and 7 bases stayed unmatched. The full variable domain, rest sourced from reference TRBV5-1 and TRBJ2-7, is KAGVTQTPRYLIKTRGQQVTLSCSPISGHRSVSWYQQTPGQGLQFLFEYFSETQRNKGNFPGRFSGRQFSNSRSEMNVSTLELGDSALYLCASSWQTSGKDEQYFGPGTRLTVT.

The CDR3 loop is CAWSRKGAEQYF. The CDR3 DNA reads as TGTGCCTGGAGCAGAAAGGGGGCCGAGCAGTACTTC. The chain links TRBV30 to TRBJ2-7; TRBD1 agrees at 7 bases. The ends lost 3 bases at V and 6 bases at J; junction bases unmatched: 5. The CDR3 has 12 amino acids. CDR1 is GTSNPN, CDR2 SVGIG, per germline (reference sequence).

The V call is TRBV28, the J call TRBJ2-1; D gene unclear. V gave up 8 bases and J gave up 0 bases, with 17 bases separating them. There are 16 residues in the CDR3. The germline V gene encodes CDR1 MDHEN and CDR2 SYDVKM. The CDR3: CASPRTKTYSYNEQFF. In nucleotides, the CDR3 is TGTGCCAGCCCACGTACGAAAACATACTCCTACAATGAGCAGTTCTTC. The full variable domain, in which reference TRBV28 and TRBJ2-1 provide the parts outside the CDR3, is DVKVTQSSRYLVKRTGEKVFLECVQDMDHENMFWYRQDPGLGLRLIYFSYDVKMKEKGDIPEGYSVSREKKERFSLILESASTNQTSMYLCASPRTKTYSYNEQFFGPGTRLTVL.

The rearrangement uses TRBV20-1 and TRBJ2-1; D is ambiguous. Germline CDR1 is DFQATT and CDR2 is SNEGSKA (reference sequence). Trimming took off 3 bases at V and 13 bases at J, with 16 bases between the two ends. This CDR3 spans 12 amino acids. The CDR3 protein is CSASHRQVFQFF. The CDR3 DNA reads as TGCAGTGCTAGTCACCGTCAGGTCTTTCAGTTCTTC.

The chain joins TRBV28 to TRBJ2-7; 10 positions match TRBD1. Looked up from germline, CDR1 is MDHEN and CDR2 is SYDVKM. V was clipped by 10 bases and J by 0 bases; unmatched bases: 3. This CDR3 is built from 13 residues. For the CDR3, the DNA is TGTGCCATCGGGACAGGGGCCTCCTACGAGCAGTACTTC. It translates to CAIGTGASYEQYF.

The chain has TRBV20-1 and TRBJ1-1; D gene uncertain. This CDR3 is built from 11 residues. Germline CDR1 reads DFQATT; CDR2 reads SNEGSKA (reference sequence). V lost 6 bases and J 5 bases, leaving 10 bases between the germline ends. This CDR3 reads CSAARVTEAFF. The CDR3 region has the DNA TGCAGTGCGGCACGGGTTACTGAAGCTTTCTTT.

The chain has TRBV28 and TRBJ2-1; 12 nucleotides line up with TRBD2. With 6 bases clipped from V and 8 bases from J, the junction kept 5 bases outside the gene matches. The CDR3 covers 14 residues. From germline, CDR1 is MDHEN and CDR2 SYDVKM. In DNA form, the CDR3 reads TGTGCCAGCAGACCGGGACTAGCGGGTGATGAGCAGTTCTTC. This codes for CASRPGLAGDEQFF.

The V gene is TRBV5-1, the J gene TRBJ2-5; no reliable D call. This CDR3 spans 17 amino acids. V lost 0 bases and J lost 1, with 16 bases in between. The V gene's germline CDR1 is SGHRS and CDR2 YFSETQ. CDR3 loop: CASSLVSASPVQETQYF. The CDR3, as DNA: TGCGCCAGCAGCTTGGTTTCCGCGTCTCCGGTCCAAGAGACCCAGTACTTC.

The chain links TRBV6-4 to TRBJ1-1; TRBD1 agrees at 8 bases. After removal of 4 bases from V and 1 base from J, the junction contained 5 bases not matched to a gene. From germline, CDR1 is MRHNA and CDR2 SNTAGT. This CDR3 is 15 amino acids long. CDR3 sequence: CASSGSGTGNTEAFF. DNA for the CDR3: TGTGCCAGCAGTGGATCCGGGACAGGGAACACTGAAGCTTTCTTT.

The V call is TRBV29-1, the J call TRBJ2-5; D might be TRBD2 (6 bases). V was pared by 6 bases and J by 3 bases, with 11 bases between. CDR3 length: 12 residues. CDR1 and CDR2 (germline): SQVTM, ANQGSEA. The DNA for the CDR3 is TGCAGCGTAGCGGGTCCTGAAGAGACCCAGTACTTC. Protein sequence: CSVAGPEETQYF.

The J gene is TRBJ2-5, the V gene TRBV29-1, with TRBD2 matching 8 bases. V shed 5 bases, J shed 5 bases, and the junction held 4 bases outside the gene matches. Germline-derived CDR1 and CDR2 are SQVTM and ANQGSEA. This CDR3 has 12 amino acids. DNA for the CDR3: TGCAGCGTTTCCCCGGGAGGGGAGACCCAGTACTTC. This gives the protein CSVSPGGETQYF.

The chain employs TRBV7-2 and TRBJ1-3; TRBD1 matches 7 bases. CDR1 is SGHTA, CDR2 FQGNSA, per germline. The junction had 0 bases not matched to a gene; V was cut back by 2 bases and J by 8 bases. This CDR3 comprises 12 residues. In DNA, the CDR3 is TGTGCCAGCAGCTTAACAGGGGACACCATATATTTT. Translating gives CASSLTGDTIYF.

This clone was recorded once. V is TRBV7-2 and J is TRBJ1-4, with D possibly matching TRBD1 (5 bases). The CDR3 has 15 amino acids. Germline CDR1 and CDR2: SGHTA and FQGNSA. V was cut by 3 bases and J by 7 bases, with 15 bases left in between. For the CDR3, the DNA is TGTGCCAGCAGCTTCTATGGGGATAGGGGTGAAAAACTGTTTTTT. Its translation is CASSFYGDRGEKLFF.

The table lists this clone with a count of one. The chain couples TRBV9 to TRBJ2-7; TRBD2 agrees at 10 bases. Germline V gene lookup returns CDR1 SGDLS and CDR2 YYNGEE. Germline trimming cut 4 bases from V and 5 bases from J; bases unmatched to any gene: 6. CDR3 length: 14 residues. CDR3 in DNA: TGTGCCAGCAGCCCTCTAGCGGGAGTCAACGAGCAGTACTTC. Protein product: CASSPLAGVNEQYF.

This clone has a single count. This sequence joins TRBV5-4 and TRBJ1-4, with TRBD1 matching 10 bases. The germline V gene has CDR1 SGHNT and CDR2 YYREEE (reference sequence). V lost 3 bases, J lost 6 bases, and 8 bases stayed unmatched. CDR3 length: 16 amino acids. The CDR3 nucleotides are TGTGCCAGCAGCTCTGTGCCCGGGACAGGGGATGAAAAACTGTTTTTT. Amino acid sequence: CASSSVPGTGDEKLFF. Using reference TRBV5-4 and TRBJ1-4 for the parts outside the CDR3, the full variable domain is ETGVTQSPTHLIKTRGQQVTLRCSSQSGHNTVSWYQQALGQGPQFIFQYYREEENGRGNFPPRFSGLQFPNYSSELNVNALELDDSALYLCASSSVPGTGDEKLFFGSGTQLSVL.

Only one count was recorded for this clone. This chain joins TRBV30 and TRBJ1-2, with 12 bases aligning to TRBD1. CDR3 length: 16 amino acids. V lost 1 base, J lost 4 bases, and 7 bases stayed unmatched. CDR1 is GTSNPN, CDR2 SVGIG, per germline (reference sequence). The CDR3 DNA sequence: TGTGCCTGGAGTGATCCGGGACAGGGGGCTTTCTATGGCTACACCTTC. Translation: CAWSDPGQGAFYGYTF.

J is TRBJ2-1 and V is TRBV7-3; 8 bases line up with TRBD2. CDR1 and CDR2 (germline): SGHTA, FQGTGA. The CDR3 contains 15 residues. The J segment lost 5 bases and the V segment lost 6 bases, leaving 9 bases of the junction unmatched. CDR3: CASRAGLAGNNEQFF. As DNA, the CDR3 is TGTGCCAGCAGGGCCGGACTAGCTGGGAACAATGAGCAGTTCTTC. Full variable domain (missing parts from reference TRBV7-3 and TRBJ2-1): GAGVSQTPSNKVTEKGKYVELRCDPISGHTALYWYRQSLGQGPEFLIYFQGTGAADDSGLPNDRFFAVRPEGSVSTLKIQRTERGDSAVYLCASRAGLAGNNEQFFGPGTRLTVL.

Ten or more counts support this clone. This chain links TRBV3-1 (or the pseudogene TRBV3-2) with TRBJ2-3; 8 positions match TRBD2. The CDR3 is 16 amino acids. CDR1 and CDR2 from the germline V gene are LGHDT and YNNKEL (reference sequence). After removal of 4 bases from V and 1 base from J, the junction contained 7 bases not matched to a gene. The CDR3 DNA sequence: TGTGCCAGCAGCCGATTTAGCGGGACGGGCACAGATACGCAGTATTTT. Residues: CASSRFSGTGTDTQYF.

The CDR3 is CASSRGYTQYF. Here the CDR3 DNA reads TGTGCCAGCAGCCGCGGGTATACGCAGTATTTT. The chain is built from TRBV14 and TRBJ2-3, with a possible D match to TRBD2 (5 bases). V dropped 4 bases and J dropped 7 bases, with 6 bases sitting between them. The CDR3 loop spans 11 amino acids. Germline V lookup: CDR1 SGHDN, CDR2 FVKESK.

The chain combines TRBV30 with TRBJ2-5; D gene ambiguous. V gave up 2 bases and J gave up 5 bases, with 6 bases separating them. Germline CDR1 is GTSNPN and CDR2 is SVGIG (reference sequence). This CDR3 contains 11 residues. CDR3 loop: CAWSQFETQYF. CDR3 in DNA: TGTGCCTGGAGTCAGTTTGAGACCCAGTACTTC.